The 9 T cell receptor beta chains presented below share a single source sample, sequenced in a study of blood T cell repertoires in COVID-19. Measured with immunoSEQ multiplex PCR; TCRdb has only the in-frame clones, and not every one. The table includes 250,000 or so clones, 80% to 90% detected once. The sequenced material came from PBMCs or T cells enriched from blood (not recorded which). Receptor source: a woman aged 40 to 50 who had been exposed to COVID-19.

This clone was seen a handful of times. The CDR3 loop is CASFGLAGGLFSYEQYF. The CDR3, as DNA: TGTGCCAGCTTTGGACTAGCGGGGGGCCTTTTTTCCTACGAGCAGTACTTC. This chain joins TRBV21-1 and TRBJ2-7; the listed D gene, TRBD2, was not tested against the DNA. TRBV21-1 is described as a pseudogene. The CDR3 sequence is 17 residues long.

The chain carries TRBV7-2 and TRBJ1-2; perhaps TRBD1 as D (6 bases). Trimming removed 8 bases at V and 1 base at J, with 11 bases between. Germline lookup yields CDR1 SGHTA and CDR2 FQGNSA. CDR3 length: 13 amino acids. In DNA form, the CDR3 reads TGTGCCAGCGGTGAAGGGGGTAACTATGGCTACACCTTC. This translates into CASGEGGNYGYTF. The complete variable domain, with remaining parts taken from reference TRBV7-2 and TRBJ1-2, reads GAGVSQSPSNKVTEKGKDVELRCDPISGHTALYWYRQSLGQGLEFLIYFQGNSAPDKSGLPSDRFSAERTGGSVSTLTIQRTQQEDSAVYLCASGEGGNYGYTFGSGTRLTVV.

V and J are TRBV4-3 and TRBJ1-5; TRBD1 aligns across 7 bases. The CDR3 contains 15 residues. From germline, CDR1 is LGHNA and CDR2 YSLEER. V lost 0 bases to trimming and J lost 6 bases; unmatched junction nucleotides: 5. The CDR3 reads CASSQDRGWVQPQHF. Written as DNA, the CDR3 is TGCGCCAGCAGCCAAGACAGGGGGTGGGTTCAGCCCCAGCATTTT.

The chain recombines TRBV5-4 with TRBJ2-1, with 10 bases identical to TRBD2. V lost 4 bases and J lost 3; bases outside the gene matches: 10. The CDR3 length is 17 residues. The germline V gene encodes CDR1 SGHNT and CDR2 YYREEE (reference sequence). CDR3 sequence (DNA): TGTGCCAGCAGCGGGGCCTCTAGCGGGGGCCTCTACAATGAGCAGTTCTTC. Protein: CASSGASSGGLYNEQFF.

The rearrangement uses TRBV28 and TRBJ1-5; tentative D call: TRBD1 (5 bases). V was cut by 5 bases and J by 4 bases, with 15 bases left in between. The germline gives CDR1 MDHEN, CDR2 SYDVKM. This CDR3 comprises 15 residues. DNA of the CDR3: TGTGCCAGCAGTCCCCATCGGGGGGGAAATCAGCCCCAGCATTTT. Amino acids: CASSPHRGGNQPQHF.

The J gene is TRBJ1-5, the V gene TRBV28; 12 bases map to TRBD1. The CDR3 sequence is 15 residues long. CDR1 and CDR2 (germline): MDHEN, SYDVKM. Unmatched junction bases numbered 7, after V lost 6 bases and J lost 7 bases. The chain's CDR3 is CASRPGTGGWQPQHF. CDR3 nucleotides: TGTGCCAGCAGACCTGGGACAGGGGGCTGGCAGCCCCAGCATTTT.

This chain links TRBV19 with TRBJ1-5, with D maybe TRBD1 (6 bases). Trimming cost V 3 bases and J 2 bases, with 11 bases left between them. Germline CDR1 and CDR2: LNHDA and SQIVND (reference sequence). This CDR3 is built from 15 residues. This CDR3 is CASSIQGPGNQPQHF. CDR3 in DNA: TGTGCCAGTAGTATCCAGGGGCCGGGCAATCAGCCCCAGCATTTT. The variable domain in full, completed from reference TRBV19 and TRBJ1-5, reads DGGITQSPKYLFRKEGQNVTLSCEQNLNHDAMYWYRQDPGQGLRLIYYSQIVNDFQKGDIAEGYSVSREKKESFPLTVTSAQKNPTAFYLCASSIQGPGNQPQHFGDGTRLSIL.

This clone was found many times. The same CDR3 can be traced to other DNA sequences in this sample. The rearrangement links TRBV18 to TRBJ2-5; D not resolved. This CDR3 contains 12 residues. Germline loops: CDR1 KGHSH, CDR2 LQKENI. Trimming removed 3 bases from V and 3 bases from J, with 5 bases in between. For the CDR3, the DNA is TGTGCCAGCTCACCCAGGAAAGAGACCCAGTACTTC. This translates into CASSPRKETQYF. Full variable domain (missing parts from reference TRBV18 and TRBJ2-5): NAGVMQNPRHLVRRRGQEARLRCSPMKGHSHVYWYRQLPEEGLKFMVYLQKENIIDESGMPKERFSAEFPKEGPSILRIQQVVRGDSAAYFCASSPRKETQYFGPGTRLLVL.

V gene TRBV7-9 combines with J gene TRBJ2-5; unclear D gene. This CDR3 has 14 residues. CDR1 and CDR2 (germline): SEHNR, FQNEAQ (reference sequence). V lost 6 bases, J lost 0 bases, and 11 bases lay in between. The DNA for the CDR3 is TGTGCCAGCAGTCCCGGAGCCCACCAAGAGACCCAGTACTTC. Its translation: CASSPGAHQETQYF.